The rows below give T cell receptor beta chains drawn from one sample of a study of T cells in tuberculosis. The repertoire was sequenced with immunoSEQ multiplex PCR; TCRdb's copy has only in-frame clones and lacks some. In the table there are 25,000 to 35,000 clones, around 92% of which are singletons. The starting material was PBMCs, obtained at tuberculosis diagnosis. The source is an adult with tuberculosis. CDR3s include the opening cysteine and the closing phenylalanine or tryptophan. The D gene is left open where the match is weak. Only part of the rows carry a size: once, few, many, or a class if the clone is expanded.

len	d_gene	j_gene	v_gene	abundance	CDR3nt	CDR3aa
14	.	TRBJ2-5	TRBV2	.	TGTGCCAGCAGTGAAAGGCAGGGCGGAGAGACCCAGTACTTC	CASSERQGGETQYF
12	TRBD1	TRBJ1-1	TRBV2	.	TGTGCCAGCAGCGCCACAGGGGGCGGGGGTTTCTTT	CASSATGGGGFF
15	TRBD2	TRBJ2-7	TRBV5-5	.	TGTGCCAGCAGCCTCCTAGCGGGGGGGTTGTACGAGCAGTACTTC	CASSLLAGGLYEQYF
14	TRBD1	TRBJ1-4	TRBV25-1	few	TGTGCCAGCAGTGATCCAGGGGGCGTCGACAAACTGTTTTTT	CASSDPGGVDKLFF
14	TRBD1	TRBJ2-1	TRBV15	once	TGTGCCACCAGCAGGGGAACAGGGGCGGATGAGCAGTTCTTC	CATSRGTGADEQFF
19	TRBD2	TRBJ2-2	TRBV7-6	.	TGTGCCAGCAGCTTAGTACCCGGGGGGTACGATCTTAACACCGGGGAGCTGTTTTTT	CASSLVPGGYDLNTGELFF
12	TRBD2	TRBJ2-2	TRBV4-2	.	TGTGCCAGCGGGGGGGACACCGGGGAGCTGTTTTTT	CASGGDTGELFF
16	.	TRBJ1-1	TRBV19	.	TGTGCCAGTAGTATCCAGACAACAGCTATGAACACTGAAGCTTTCTTT	CASSIQTTAMNTEAFF
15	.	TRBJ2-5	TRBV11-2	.	TGTGCCAGCAGCTTAGATATCCAGGAACAAGAGACCCAGTACTTC	CASSLDIQEQETQYF
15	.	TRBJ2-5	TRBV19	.	TGTGCCAGTAGTATAGATCGAACAGGGCAAGAGACCCAGTACTTC	CASSIDRTGQETQYF
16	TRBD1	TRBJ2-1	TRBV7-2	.	TGTGCCAGCAGCTTAGAAAGCGGGCAGGGGGCGAGTGAGCAGTTCTTC	CASSLESGQGASEQFF
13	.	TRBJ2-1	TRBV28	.	TGTGCGCGAAAAAGGAGCTCCTACAATGAGCAGTTCTTC	CARKRSSYNEQFF
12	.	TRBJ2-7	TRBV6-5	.	TGTGCCAGCAGAGCGGTAGGGTACGAGCAGTACTTC	CASRAVGYEQYF
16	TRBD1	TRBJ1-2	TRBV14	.	TGTGCCAGCAGCCGAGGGGACAGGGGGCGCGGCTATGGCTACACCTTC	CASSRGDRGRGYGYTF
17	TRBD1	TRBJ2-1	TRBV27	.	TGTGCCAGCAGTTTAGGGTCTGGACAGGGTATTCGGGATGAGCAGTTCTTC	CASSLGSGQGIRDEQFF
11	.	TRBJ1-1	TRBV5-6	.	TGTGCCAGCAGCTCACCCCGGGAAGCTTTCTTT	CASSSPREAFF
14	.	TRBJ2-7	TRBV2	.	TGTGCCAGCAGGTACGAGGGGGGGACCCCCGAGCAGTACTTC	CASRYEGGTPEQYF
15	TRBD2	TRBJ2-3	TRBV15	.	TGTGCCACCAGCAGGGGACTAGCGGCCACAGATACGCAGTATTTT	CATSRGLAATDTQYF
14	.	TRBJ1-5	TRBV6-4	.	TGTGCCAGCAGCCATCAGGGGCTCAGTCAGCCCCAGCATTTT	CASSHQGLSQPQHF
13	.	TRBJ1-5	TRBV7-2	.	TGTGCCAGCAGCCCAGGGCTCCATCAGCCCCAGCATTTT	CASSPGLHQPQHF
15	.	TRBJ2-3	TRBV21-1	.	TGTGCCAGCAGCAAAGAGCAGCGGGACCCAGATACGCAGTATTTT	CASSKEQRDPDTQYF
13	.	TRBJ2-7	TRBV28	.	TGTGCCAGCAGTTTATTATCGGGGGTCGAGCAGTACTTC	CASSLLSGVEQYF
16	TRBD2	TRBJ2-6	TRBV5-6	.	TGTGCCAGCAGCTTGGAGCGGGGCGCGGGGGCCAACGTCCTGACTTTC	CASSLERGAGANVLTF
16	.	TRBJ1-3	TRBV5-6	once	TGTGCCAGCAGCTTGCTCCGGGGTCACTCTGGAAACACCATATATTTT	CASSLLRGHSGNTIYF
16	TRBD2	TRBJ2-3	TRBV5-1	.	TGCGCCAGCAAGGAGGTAGCGGGAGTTATGGCAGATACGCAGTATTTT	CASKEVAGVMADTQYF
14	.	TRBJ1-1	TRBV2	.	TGTGCCAGCAGTGAAAAGGTGATGGGGAGGGAAGCTTTCTTT	CASSEKVMGREAFF
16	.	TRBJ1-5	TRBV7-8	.	TGTGCCAGCAGCCCCGATTCTGGGGGGGGAATTCAGCCCCAGCATTTT	CASSPDSGGGIQPQHF
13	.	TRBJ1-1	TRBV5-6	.	TGTGCCAGCAGCTTGTTAGAGGTAGCTGAAGCTTTCTTT	CASSLLEVAEAFF
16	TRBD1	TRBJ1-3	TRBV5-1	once	TGCGCCAGCAGCTTGGCTGGGGACAGTGTGGGAAACACCATATATTTT	CASSLAGDSVGNTIYF
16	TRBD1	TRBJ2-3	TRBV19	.	TGTGCCAGTAGTATAACAGGGGGCTGTGTTGGAGATACGCAGTATTTT	CASSITGGCVGDTQYF
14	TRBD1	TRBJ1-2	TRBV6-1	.	TGTGCCAGCCGGACAGGGGGCAGGAACTATGGCTACACCTTC	CASRTGGRNYGYTF
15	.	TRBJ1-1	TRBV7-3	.	TGTGCCAGCAGCTTAACAGGACAAGGGAACACTGAAGCTTTCTTT	CASSLTGQGNTEAFF
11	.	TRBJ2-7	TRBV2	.	TGTGCCAGCAGTTCAGTTTACGAGCAGTACTTC	CASSSVYEQYF
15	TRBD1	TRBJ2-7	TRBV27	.	TGTGCCAGCAGTTTATATTCCAGGGGGTCCAACGAGCAGTACTTC	CASSLYSRGSNEQYF
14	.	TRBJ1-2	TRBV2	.	TGTGCCAGCAAACAGGACAGTACTAACTATGGCTACACCTTC	CASKQDSTNYGYTF
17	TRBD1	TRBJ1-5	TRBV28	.	TGTGCCAGCAGGACAGGGGACGGGGGTTATAGCAATCAGCCCCAGCATTTT	CASRTGDGGYSNQPQHF
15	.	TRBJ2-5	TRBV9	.	TGTGCCAGCAGCGTAGAGTGGGGGCCGCAAGAGACCCAGTACTTC	CASSVEWGPQETQYF
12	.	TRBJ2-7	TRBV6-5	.	TGTGCCAGCACCGACAGGCCCGACGAGCAGTACTTC	CASTDRPDEQYF
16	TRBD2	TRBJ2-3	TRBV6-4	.	TGTGCCAGCAGTGACTCGTTTGCGGGAGGGCAAGATACGCAGTATTTT	CASSDSFAGGQDTQYF
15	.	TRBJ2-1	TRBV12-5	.	TGTGCTAGTGGTTTGGTACATCGGGAGTTCAATGAGCAGTTCTTC	CASGLVHREFNEQFF
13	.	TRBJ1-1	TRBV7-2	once	TGTGCCAGCAGCTTAGATATCATCTCGGGGGCTTTCTTT	CASSLDIISGAFF
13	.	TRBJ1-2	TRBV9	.	TGTGCCAGCAGCGTAGGTACAACCTATGGCTACACCTTC	CASSVGTTYGYTF
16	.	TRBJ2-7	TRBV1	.	TGCACCAGCAGCCCTCAATCGACTAGCGGGAGGTACGAGCAGTACTTC	CTSSPQSTSGRYEQYF
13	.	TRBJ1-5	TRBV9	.	TGTGCCAGCAGCGTTGCAGGGAATCAGCCCCAGCATTTT	CASSVAGNQPQHF
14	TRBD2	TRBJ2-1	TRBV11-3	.	TGTGCCAGCGGGAGGAGCGGGGCTTACAATGAGCAGTTCTTC	CASGRSGAYNEQFF